This T cell receptor (beta chain) was recorded in a study of CD8+ T cells in alopecia areata. Whole-study context: Tofacitinib was taken orally by treated patients, and the dose was 5 to 10 mg twice daily. Treatment ran 6 to 18 months, with 6 months of follow-up afterward.

Once RNA had been extracted, it was reverse transcribed into cDNA to act as the sequencing template. The protocol was immunoSEQ multiplex PCR, while the TCRdb copy is restricted to in-frame clones and leaves out a portion. The sample contains 110,000 to 150,000 clones, around 60% of which appear only once. This CDR3 spans 16 amino acids. Germline loops: CDR1 SSHAT, CDR2 FNYEAQ (reference sequence). Comment on this clone: The junction departs from the called germline gene at one end, perhaps through a read error.

Patients with alopecia areata provided lesional scalp punch biopsies as well as peripheral blood. Sorted out of PBMCs were CD4+ T cells and CD8+ T cells. The chain employs TRBV7-7 and TRBJ2-5, with D possibly TRBD2 on 6 matching bases. The source was CD4+ T cells sorted from blood, collected at week 0. This TCR came from a human donor with alopecia areata. Written as DNA, the CDR3 is TGTGCTAGCAGCAAGGGAGTGTCAGGAGGGCAAGAGACCCAGTACTTC. Its translation is CASSKGVSGGQETQYF.